Sequencing of this TCR beta chain was carried out in a study of blood T cells in healthy people across ages. V gave up 4 bases and J gave up 7 bases, with 20 bases separating them. Looked up from germline, CDR1 is PRHDT and CDR2 is FYEKMQ (reference sequence). This CDR3 comprises 16 residues. Combining a sample-barcoded 5' primer with a J-beta primer mix, a second PCR ran for roughly 7 to 12 cycles. TCRdb recomputed calls from the 5' RACE reads with MiXCR, one row per CDR3 protein. This sample has more than 650,000 distinct CDR3 sequences, with roughly 50% found just once. Study-level results: The long-lived group displayed more naive CD4+ cells, plus higher diversity, than the aged donors did.

About this clonotype itself: No antigen is known for it.

Every sample yielded at least 6 million isolated PBMCs. The chain links TRBV13 to TRBJ2-1; D assignment may be TRBD1 or TRBD2 (6 bases each). The source is a man at least 80 years old in good health. Sequenced: blood. CDR3 protein: CASSYRRGGIWNEQFF. CDR3 bases: TGTGCCAGCAGCTACCGTCGAGGGGGGATTTGGAATGAGCAGTTCTTC.